The next 10 T cell receptor beta chains were all read from a single sample in a study of blood T cell repertoires in COVID-19. Sequencing used immunoSEQ multiplex PCR; TCRdb keeps in-frame clones, though not all of them. The data show 200,000 to 250,000 clones, about 86% seen once. Material: peripheral blood. The receptor source for this set is a woman aged 45-59 years with COVID-19, enrolled during active disease.

The V gene is TRBV10-1, the J gene TRBJ2-3; 8 positions agree with TRBD1. The CDR3 has 15 amino acids. Germline trimming cut 2 bases from V and 4 bases from J; bases unmatched to any gene: 5. Per germline, CDR1 WNHNN and CDR2 SYGVQD (reference sequence). CDR3 loop: CASSEMTGVADTQYF. The CDR3 region has the DNA TGCGCCAGCAGTGAGATGACAGGGGTCGCAGATACGCAGTATTTT.

The chain links TRBV7-2 to TRBJ1-2; 7 bases fit TRBD1. Unmatched junction bases numbered 6, after V lost 4 bases and J lost 4 bases. There are 14 residues in the CDR3. Germline-derived CDR1 and CDR2 are SGHTA and FQGNSA. This chain's CDR3 is CASSWDSGAYGYTF. CDR3 sequence (DNA): TGTGCCAGCAGCTGGGACAGCGGAGCCTATGGCTACACCTTC.

J is TRBJ1-2 and V is TRBV29-1; D remains ambiguous. Germline loops: CDR1 SQVTM, CDR2 ANQGSEA. The CDR3 sequence is 15 residues long. The V end lost 2 bases, the J end lost 2 bases, and 15 bases lay between the germline ends. CDR3 nucleotides: TGCAGCGTTGAACCCGGCGGGTGGGAAAACTATGGCTACACCTTC. Translation gives CSVEPGGWENYGYTF.

The chain recombines TRBV3-1 (or the pseudogene TRBV3-2) with TRBJ1-1; D gene unclear. V was shortened by 3 bases and J by 0 bases, with 8 bases between the two germline ends. The CDR3 runs 14 residues. Germline V gene lookup returns CDR1 LGHDT and CDR2 YNNKEL (reference sequence). CDR3 amino acids: CASSQVPMNTEAFF. As DNA, the CDR3 is TGTGCCAGCAGCCAGGTACCTATGAACACTGAAGCTTTCTTT.

This rearrangement joins TRBV11-2 to TRBJ2-3; tentative D call: TRBD2 (6 bases). Germline CDR1 is SGHAT and CDR2 is FQNNGV. Between the trimmed V and J ends, which lost 1 base and 1 base, there was a span of 12 bases. The CDR3 runs 16 residues. The CDR3 DNA follows: TGTGCCAGCAGCTTAGGGGGCGGGGCGCGCACAGATACGCAGTATTTT. Translation: CASSLGGGARTDTQYF.

CDR3 residues: CSAGTPYEQYF. CDR3 coding DNA: TGCAGTGCTGGGACACCCTACGAGCAGTACTTC. The chain recombines TRBV20-1 with TRBJ2-7; possibly TRBD1 for D (6 bases). CDR3 size: 11 residues. Looked up from germline, CDR1 is DFQATT and CDR2 is SNEGSKA (reference sequence). V lost 5 bases and J lost 2, with 7 bases in between.

The chain couples TRBV5-6 to TRBJ2-1, with 8 nucleotides matching TRBD1. Germline CDR1 is SGHDT and CDR2 is YYEEEE. The CDR3 length is 14 residues. J was trimmed by 7 bases and V by 4 bases; bases with no gene match: 7. Here the CDR3 reads CASSPPGQVNEQFF. CDR3 nucleotides: TGTGCCAGCAGCCCGCCGGGACAGGTTAATGAGCAGTTCTTC.

This clone was seen a handful of times. V usage is TRBV15 and J usage is TRBJ1-1; D is perhaps TRBD1 (5 bases). Trimming shortened V by 1 base and J by 3 bases, and 12 bases separated the two germline ends. This CDR3 contains 15 residues. CDR1 is LNHNV, CDR2 YYDKDF, per germline (reference sequence). CDR3 sequence reads: CATSRAWGGDTEAFF. The DNA for the CDR3 is TGTGCCACCAGCAGAGCGTGGGGAGGGGACACTGAAGCTTTCTTT.

This clone appeared a single time. This sequence joins TRBV7-9 and TRBJ1-1; the match to TRBD1 covers 9 bases. The CDR3 sequence is 15 residues long. The trim removed 5 bases at V and 1 base at J, leaving 5 bases unmatched. CDR1 and CDR2 from the germline V gene are SEHNR and FQNEAQ (reference sequence). CDR3: CASSRWTGENTEAFF. Here the CDR3 DNA reads TGTGCCAGCAGCCGCTGGACAGGGGAGAACACTGAAGCTTTCTTT.

This chain joins TRBV24-1 and TRBJ2-3; D might be TRBD2 (6 bases). The CDR3 is 14 residues long. Per the germline V gene, CDR1 is KGHDR and CDR2 is SFDVKD. Trimming took 5 bases from V and 6 from J, leaving 14 bases between them. This chain's CDR3 is CATSAGGWGDTQYF. The DNA for the CDR3 is TGTGCCACCAGTGCCGGGGGTTGGGGCGATACGCAGTATTTT.